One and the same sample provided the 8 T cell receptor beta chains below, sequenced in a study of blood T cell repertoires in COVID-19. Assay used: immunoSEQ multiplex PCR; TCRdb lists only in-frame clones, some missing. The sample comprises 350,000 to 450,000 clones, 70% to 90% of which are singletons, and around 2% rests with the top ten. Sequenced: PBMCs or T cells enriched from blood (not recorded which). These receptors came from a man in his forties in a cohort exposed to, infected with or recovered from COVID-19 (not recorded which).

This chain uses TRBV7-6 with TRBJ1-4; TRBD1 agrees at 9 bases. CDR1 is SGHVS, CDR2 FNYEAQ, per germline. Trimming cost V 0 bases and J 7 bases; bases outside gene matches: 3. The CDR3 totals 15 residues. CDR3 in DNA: TGTGCCAGCAGCTTAGCGGGACAGGGAGGTGAAAAACTGTTTTTT. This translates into CASSLAGQGGEKLFF.

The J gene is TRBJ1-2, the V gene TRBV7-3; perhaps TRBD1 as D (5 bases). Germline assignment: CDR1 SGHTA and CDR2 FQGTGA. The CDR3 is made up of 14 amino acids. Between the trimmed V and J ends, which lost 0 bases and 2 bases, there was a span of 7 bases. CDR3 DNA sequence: TGTGCCAGCAGCTTAACGGCAGGGAACTATGGCTACACCTTC. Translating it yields CASSLTAGNYGYTF.

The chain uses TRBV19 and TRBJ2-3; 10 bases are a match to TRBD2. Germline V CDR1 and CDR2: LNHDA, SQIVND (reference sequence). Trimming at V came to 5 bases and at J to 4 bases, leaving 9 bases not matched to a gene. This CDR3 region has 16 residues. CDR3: CASSVLPGLASDTQYF. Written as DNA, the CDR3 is TGTGCCAGTAGTGTACTACCGGGACTAGCGTCAGATACGCAGTATTTT.

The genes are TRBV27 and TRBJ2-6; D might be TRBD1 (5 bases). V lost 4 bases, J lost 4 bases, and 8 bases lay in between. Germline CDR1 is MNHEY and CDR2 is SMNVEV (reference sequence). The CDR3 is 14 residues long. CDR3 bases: TGTGCCAGCAGTTCAGGGTACGGGGCCAACGTCCTGACTTTC. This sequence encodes CASSSGYGANVLTF.

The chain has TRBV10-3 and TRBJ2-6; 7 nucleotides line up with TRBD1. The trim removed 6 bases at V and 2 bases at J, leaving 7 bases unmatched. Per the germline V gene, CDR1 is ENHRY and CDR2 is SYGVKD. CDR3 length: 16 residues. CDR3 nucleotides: TGTGCCATCAGCCTCCATGACAGGGCTGGGGCCAACGTCCTGACTTTC. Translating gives CAISLHDRAGANVLTF.

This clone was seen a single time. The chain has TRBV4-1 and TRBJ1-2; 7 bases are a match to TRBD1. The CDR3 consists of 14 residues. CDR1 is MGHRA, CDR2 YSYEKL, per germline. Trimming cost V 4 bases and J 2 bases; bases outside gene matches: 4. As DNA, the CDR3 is TGCGCCAGCAGCCCCCGACAGGGCAACTATGGCTACACCTTC. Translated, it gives CASSPRQGNYGYTF.

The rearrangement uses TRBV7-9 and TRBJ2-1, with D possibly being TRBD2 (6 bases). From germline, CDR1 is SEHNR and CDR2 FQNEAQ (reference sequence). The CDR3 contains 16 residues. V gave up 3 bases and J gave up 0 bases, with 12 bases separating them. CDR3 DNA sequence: TGTGCCAGCAGCTTGCGAGCGGGCGGCTCCTACAATGAGCAGTTCTTC. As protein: CASSLRAGGSYNEQFF.

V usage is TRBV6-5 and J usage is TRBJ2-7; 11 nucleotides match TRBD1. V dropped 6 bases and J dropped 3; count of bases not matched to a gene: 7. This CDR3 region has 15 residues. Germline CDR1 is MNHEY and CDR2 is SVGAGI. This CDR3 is CASSRSGTGGYEQYF. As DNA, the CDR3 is TGTGCCAGCAGCCGTTCCGGGACAGGGGGCTACGAGCAGTACTTC.